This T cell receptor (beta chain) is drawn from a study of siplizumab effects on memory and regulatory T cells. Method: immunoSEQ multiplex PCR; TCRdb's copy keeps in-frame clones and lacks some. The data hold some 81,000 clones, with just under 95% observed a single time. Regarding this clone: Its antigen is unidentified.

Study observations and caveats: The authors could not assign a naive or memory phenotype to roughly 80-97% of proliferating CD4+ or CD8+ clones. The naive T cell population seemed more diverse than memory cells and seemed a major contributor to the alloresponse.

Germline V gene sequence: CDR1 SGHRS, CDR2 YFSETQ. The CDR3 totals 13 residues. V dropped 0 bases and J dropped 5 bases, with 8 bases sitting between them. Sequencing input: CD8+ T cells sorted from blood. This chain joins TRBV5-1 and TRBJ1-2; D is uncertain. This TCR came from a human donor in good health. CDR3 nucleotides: TGCGCCAGCAGCTTGGAGGCAGCTTATGGCTACACCTTC. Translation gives CASSLEAAYGYTF.